Listed below are T cell receptor beta chains from one sample, sequenced in a study of a mutant IDH1 vaccine in newly diagnosed glioma. TCRdb keeps only in-frame clones here, not all; method: immunoSEQ multiplex PCR. The repertoire includes 60,000 or so clones, around 89% of them detected once, and 1.9% sits in the top ten. These receptors have no identified antigens. Sequences were derived from PBMCs, sampled from a glioma patient whose treatment included an IDH1 peptide vaccine. These receptors were obtained from a man between 35 and 55 years old with glioma. CDR3s include the opening cysteine and the closing phenylalanine or tryptophan. The D gene is left open where the match is weak. A row's size may be missing; if present it is once, few, many or a size class.

J gene | V gene | D gene | clone size | CDR3 length | CDR3 DNA | CDR3 protein
TRBJ2-1 | TRBV2 | NA | NA | 15 | TGTGCCAGCAGTGCGTTGGCAGGCTACTACAATGAGCAGTTCTTC | CASSALAGYYNEQFF
TRBJ2-2 | TRBV7-7 | TRBD2 | NA | 16 | TGTGCTAGCAGCTTAGGGGCTAGCGGGAGAACCGGGGAGCTGTTTTTT | CASSLGASGRTGELFF
TRBJ2-7 | TRBV14 | NA | NA | 16 | TGTGCCAGCAGCCAAATACGACCTTTAGGGGGGGACGAGCAGTACTTC | CASSQIRPLGGDEQYF
TRBJ1-3 | TRBV19 | NA | once | 15 | TGTGCCAGTAGTCCCCGCCCGGCCACTGGAAACACCATATATTTT | CASSPRPATGNTIYF
TRBJ1-1 | TRBV9 | NA | NA | 14 | TGTGCCAGCAGCGTAGGACCCAGGGCCACTGAAGCTTTCTTT | CASSVGPRATEAFF
TRBJ2-7 | TRBV5-5 | NA | NA | 16 | TGTGCCAGCAGCTTTGGGGGAGCGGACCCTTCCTACGAGCAGTACTTC | CASSFGGADPSYEQYF
TRBJ2-1 | TRBV5-1 | NA | NA | 13 | TGCGCCAGCTCAGACCCGGGACAAAATGAGCAGTTCTTC | CASSDPGQNEQFF
TRBJ2-5 | TRBV19 | TRBD2 | NA | 13 | TGTGCCAGTATGAAGCGGGGGGCGGAGACCCAGTACTTC | CASMKRGAETQYF
TRBJ2-7 | TRBV28 | TRBD1 | NA | 18 | TGTGCCAGCAAACCCCCCAGGCCAGGGACAGACAGCTCCTACGAGCAGTACTTC | CASKPPRPGTDSSYEQYF
TRBJ2-7 | TRBV6-5 | NA | NA | 14 | TGTGCCAGCAGTTACTCTGGCGAGACCTACGAGCAGTACTTC | CASSYSGETYEQYF
TRBJ2-1 | TRBV27 | TRBD2 | few | 20 | TGTGCCAGCAGTTACCACGCCCTACCGGGACTAGCGGGCCAATACAATGAGCAGTTCTTC | CASSYHALPGLAGQYNEQFF
TRBJ1-1 | TRBV6-5 | NA | medium-sized | 15 | TGTGCCAGCAGTCTGGGACTTGAGATGAACACTGAAGCTTTCTTT | CASSLGLEMNTEAFF
TRBJ2-3 | TRBV15 | NA | NA | 14 | TGTGCCACCAGCAGAGATCGGCGGTTAGATACGCAGTATTTT | CATSRDRRLDTQYF
TRBJ2-1 | TRBV7-9 | NA | NA | 13 | TGTGCCAGCAGCTTCCTGGGGGCTAGCGATACGTTCTTC | CASSFLGASDTFF
TRBJ2-1 | TRBV13 | NA | NA | 16 | TGTGCCAGCAGTCCTCAGGGAGAGGGGCCCTACAATGAGCAGTTCTTC | CASSPQGEGPYNEQFF
TRBJ1-1 | TRBV29-1 | TRBD1 | NA | 14 | TGCAGCGGCGCACGTGGGGGGACAGACACTGAAGCTTTCTTT | CSGARGGTDTEAFF
TRBJ1-2 | TRBV6-5 | NA | NA | 12 | TGTGCCAGCAGTACAGGGAGGCATGGCTACACCTTC | CASSTGRHGYTF
TRBJ1-6 | TRBV29-1 | NA | NA | 15 | TGCAGCGTTGAAGATTTGAGGGGAGAGACTTCACCCCTCCACTTT | CSVEDLRGETSPLHF
TRBJ2-1 | TRBV18 | NA | NA | 16 | TGTGCCAGCTCACCACCGGCCGGATCCTCCTACAATGAGCAGTTCTTC | CASSPPAGSSYNEQFF
TRBJ2-1 | TRBV23-1 | TRBD2 | NA | 15 | TGCGCCAGCTCCCCCGTAGCGGGAGGGAGGAATGAGCAGTTCTTC | CASSPVAGGRNEQFF
TRBJ2-2 | TRBV5-1 | TRBD2 | NA | 14 | TGCGCCAGCAGCCGGGACTATTTCACCGGGGAGCTGTTTTTT | CASSRDYFTGELFF
TRBJ2-2 | TRBV4-3 | NA | once | 12 | TGCGCCAGCAGCCAAACCACCGGGGAGCTGTTTTTT | CASSQTTGELFF
TRBJ1-2 | TRBV6-1 | NA | NA | 13 | TGTGCCAGCGGCGACGGACCGTGGGGTGGCTACACCTTC | CASGDGPWGGYTF
TRBJ2-1 | TRBV14 | TRBD2 | once | 14 | TGTGCCAGCAGCCAACTGACTAGCAACAATGAGCAGTTCTTC | CASSQLTSNNEQFF
TRBJ2-2 | TRBV7-2 | NA | once | 15 | TGTGCCAGCAGGATGGGACTCTCGAACACCGGGGAGCTGTTTTTT | CASRMGLSNTGELFF
TRBJ2-1 | TRBV5-1 | TRBD2 | NA | 15 | TGCGCCAGCAGTCGTAGCGGGAGCTCCTACAATGAGCAGTTCTTC | CASSRSGSSYNEQFF
TRBJ2-1 | TRBV7-9 | TRBD2 | NA | 16 | TGTGCCAGCAGGGAAGCGGGAGTGTCCTCCTACAATGAGCAGTTCTTC | CASREAGVSSYNEQFF
TRBJ2-2 | TRBV27 | TRBD1 | NA | 16 | TGTGCCAGCAGTTTAAGGGACAGGAGGCTTACCGGGGAGCTGTTTTTT | CASSLRDRRLTGELFF
TRBJ1-1 | TRBV5-3 | NA | NA | 14 | TGTGCCAGAAGCTTGAACAGGGAGGACACTGAAGCTTTCTTT | CARSLNREDTEAFF
TRBJ1-2 | TRBV5-4 | TRBD1 | NA | 12 | TGTGCCAGCACGGGACAGGGCTATGGCTACACCTTC | CASTGQGYGYTF
TRBJ2-5 | TRBV5-4 | NA | NA | 14 | TGTGCCAGCAGCTTGGTTTCCCGGCGAGAGACCCAGTACTTC | CASSLVSRRETQYF
TRBJ1-1 | TRBV9 | TRBD1 | NA | 17 | TGTGCCAGCAGCGACCTCGCGGGACAGGGTGTCTACACTGAAGCTTTCTTT | CASSDLAGQGVYTEAFF
TRBJ2-3 | TRBV5-1 | TRBD1 | NA | 13 | TGCGCCAGCGGGACAGGGAGCACAGATACGCAGTATTTT | CASGTGSTDTQYF
TRBJ2-3 | TRBV11-2 | TRBD1 | NA | 13 | TGTGCCAGCAGCTTAGATCTAAAAACAGGGGCCATTTTT | CASSLDLKTGAIF
TRBJ2-2 | TRBV28 | NA | NA | 12 | TGTGCCAGCAGTTTATTCACGGGGGAGCTGTTTTTT | CASSLFTGELFF
TRBJ1-5 | TRBV30 | NA | NA | 15 | TGTGCCTGGAGCCTGTTAGGGGCCGGTTATCAGCCCCAGCATTTT | CAWSLLGAGYQPQHF
TRBJ1-1 | TRBV6-5 | NA | once | 16 | TGTGCCAGCAGTTACCCAACCTTGCTCGGGGGGACTGAAGCTTTCTTT | CASSYPTLLGGTEAFF
TRBJ2-1 | TRBV10-2 | TRBD2 | NA | 17 | TGCGCCAGCAGTGAGCTTGTCCTAGCGGGGCCTTACAATGAGCAGTTCTTC | CASSELVLAGPYNEQFF
TRBJ2-5 | TRBV19 | NA | NA | 15 | TGTGCCAGTAGTGCCCACACGGCCCGAGGGGAGACCCAGTACTTC | CASSAHTARGETQYF